These 27 T cell receptor beta chains were all obtained from the same sample, sequenced in a study of T cell responses to AZD1222 COVID-19 vaccine. Produced via immunoSEQ multiplex PCR; TCRdb's table is partial and in-frame only. The table shows about 160,000 clones, with 91% occurring only once. The source material was peripheral blood, sampled on day 0 of AZD1222 vaccination. The receptors here all came from an adult in good health.

The chain uses TRBV4-1 and TRBJ1-1, with a tentative D call TRBD1 (5 bases). Per the germline V gene, CDR1 is MGHRA and CDR2 is YSYEKL. V gave up 5 bases and J gave up 3 bases, with 16 bases separating them. This CDR3 has 15 amino acids. Written as DNA, the CDR3 is TGCGCCAGCAGCGCCGGGACTCTATCAGACACTGAAGCTTTCTTT. As protein: CASSAGTLSDTEAFF.

For this clone: Other nucleotide sequences from this sample produce the same CDR3. The chain's CDR3 is CASSLAGYEQYF. DNA for the CDR3: TGTGCCAGCAGTTTGGCCGGGTACGAGCAGTACTTC. This sequence joins TRBV28 and TRBJ2-7; D remains unclear. V shed 3 bases and J shed 4 bases, with 7 bases lying between them. Germline V gene lookup returns CDR1 MDHEN and CDR2 SYDVKM. The CDR3 is 12 amino acids. The complete variable domain, with remaining parts taken from reference TRBV28 and TRBJ2-7, reads DVKVTQSSRYLVKRTGEKVFLECVQDMDHENMFWYRQDPGLGLRLIYFSYDVKMKEKGDIPEGYSVSREKKERFSLILESASTNQTSMYLCASSLAGYEQYFGPGTRLTVT.

The V and J genes are TRBV27 and TRBJ1-5; D perhaps matches TRBD1 (5 bases). The germline gives CDR1 MNHEY, CDR2 SMNVEV (reference sequence). The V gene lost 2 bases and the J gene lost 6 bases, with 17 bases spanning the gap. The CDR3 length is 16 residues. Written as DNA, the CDR3 is TGTGCCAGCAGTTTAAGTAGTCCCCCTGGGGCTCAGCCCCAGCATTTT. Its translation is CASSLSSPPGAQPQHF.

The chain has TRBV11-1 and TRBJ1-4; the D gene is possibly TRBD1 (6 bases). V dropped 3 bases and J dropped 7 bases, with 15 bases sitting between them. This CDR3 contains 15 residues. Germline CDR1 reads SGHAT; CDR2 reads FQDESV (reference sequence). The CDR3 here is CASSLVQGRSEKLFF. The CDR3, as DNA: TGTGCCAGCAGCTTGGTACAGGGACGAAGTGAAAAACTGTTTTTT.

Written as DNA, the CDR3 is TGTGCCAGCACCCCCGGCGGGGGGGCGTACGAGCAGTACTTC. It is translated as CASTPGGGAYEQYF. The chain joins TRBV2 to TRBJ2-7; TRBD2 matches at 9 bases. CDR3 length: 14 residues. J lost 4 bases, V lost 7 bases, and 8 bases had no gene match. Germline CDR1 SNHLY, CDR2 FYNNEI.

V gene TRBV2 combines with J gene TRBJ1-5; the D gene is possibly TRBD1 (5 bases). The germline gives CDR1 SNHLY, CDR2 FYNNEI. The CDR3 extends over 15 amino acids. Trimming stripped 6 bases from V and 6 bases from J, with 18 bases between. The CDR3 protein is CASRVGRGTGQPQHF. In DNA, the CDR3 is TGTGCCAGCAGGGTGGGACGGGGGACTGGTCAGCCCCAGCATTTT.

This clone was recorded once. The chain is built from TRBV18 and TRBJ1-1; 8 bases line up with TRBD1. Germline CDR1 reads KGHSH; CDR2 reads LQKENI. Trimming took 6 bases from V and 0 from J; bases not matched to a gene: 9. The CDR3 has 16 amino acids. The CDR3 DNA reads TGTGCCAGCTCCCCAGGGGGCTTGGGGATGAACACTGAAGCTTTCTTT. Translation: CASSPGGLGMNTEAFF. The whole variable domain, remainder taken from reference TRBV18 and TRBJ1-1, is NAGVMQNPRHLVRRRGQEARLRCSPMKGHSHVYWYRQLPEEGLKFMVYLQKENIIDESGMPKERFSAEFPKEGPSILRIQQVVRGDSAAYFCASSPGGLGMNTEAFFGQGTRLTVV.

The chain carries TRBV5-1 and TRBJ1-5; D call uncertain. Germline V gene lookup returns CDR1 SGHRS and CDR2 YFSETQ. V was shortened by 1 base and J by 2 bases, with 4 bases between the two germline ends. This CDR3 is 13 amino acids long. In DNA, the CDR3 is TGCGCCAGCAGCTTGTCGGGCAATCAGCCCCAGCATTTT. Its translation: CASSLSGNQPQHF. Using reference TRBV5-1 and TRBJ1-5 for the parts outside the CDR3, the full variable domain is KAGVTQTPRYLIKTRGQQVTLSCSPISGHRSVSWYQQTPGQGLQFLFEYFSETQRNKGNFPGRFSGRQFSNSRSEMNVSTLELGDSALYLCASSLSGNQPQHFGDGTRLSIL.

The chain has TRBV19 and TRBJ2-3, with 12 positions matching TRBD2. CDR3 size: 18 residues. Germline V gene sequence: CDR1 LNHDA, CDR2 SQIVND (reference sequence). Trimming at V came to 4 bases and at J to 1 base, leaving 9 bases not matched to a gene. The CDR3 protein is CASSTRLAGVGGTDTQYF. The CDR3 DNA reads as TGTGCCAGTAGTACGAGACTAGCGGGAGTGGGTGGCACAGATACGCAGTATTTT.

The chain couples TRBV5-1 to TRBJ1-1, with no clear D. The CDR3 totals 15 residues. Trimming cost V 0 bases and J 0 bases, with 9 bases left between them. The germline gives CDR1 SGHRS, CDR2 YFSETQ. CDR3 sequence: CASSLGAAVNTEAFF. CDR3 sequence (DNA): TGCGCCAGCAGCTTGGGTGCAGCAGTGAACACTGAAGCTTTCTTT.

The chain links TRBV4-3 to TRBJ1-2; a weak D match, TRBD1 (5 bases). V shed 0 bases and J shed 3 bases, with 11 bases lying between them. Germline CDR1 and CDR2: LGHNA and YSLEER. The CDR3 has 15 residues. The CDR3 DNA follows: TGCGCCAGCAGCCAAGATTCCGACAGTCACTATGGCTACACCTTC. The encoded protein is CASSQDSDSHYGYTF.

The chain couples TRBV24-1 to TRBJ1-2; D remains ambiguous. Germline CDR1 KGHDR, CDR2 SFDVKD. The CDR3 length is 11 residues. V gave up 5 bases and J gave up 5 bases, with 5 bases separating them. CDR3 DNA sequence: TGTGCCACCAGTGGAAGTTATGGCTACACCTTC. Protein: CATSGSYGYTF.

The rearrangement uses TRBV11-2 and TRBJ1-1; TRBD1 might be the D (5 bases). CDR1 is SGHAT and CDR2 is FQNNGV in the germline V gene. The V end lost 4 bases, the J end lost 3 bases, and 15 bases lay between the germline ends. This CDR3 contains 15 residues. CDR3 nucleotide sequence: TGTGCCAGCAGCTACGGGACGGTCCGGGACACTGAAGCTTTCTTT. Protein product: CASSYGTVRDTEAFF.

The rearrangement uses TRBV6-6 and TRBJ1-2, with D unclear. The CDR3 loop spans 11 amino acids. Trimming cost V 5 bases and J 4 bases, with 5 bases left between them. Germline V CDR1 and CDR2: MNHNY, SVGAGI (reference sequence). CDR3 nucleotides: TGTGCCAGCAGTACCTCCTATGGCTACACCTTC. Its translation is CASSTSYGYTF.

This chain connects TRBV19 to TRBJ2-5; D perhaps matches TRBD1 (6 bases). Germline values: CDR1 LNHDA, CDR2 SQIVND (reference sequence). This CDR3 has 13 residues. V lost 5 bases and J 11 bases, leaving 18 bases between the germline ends. The DNA of the CDR3 is TGTGCCAGTAGTGGAATTGGACAGCCTTATCAGTACTTC. Protein sequence: CASSGIGQPYQYF.

The chain joins TRBV23-1 to TRBJ2-7; 7 bases are a match to TRBD2. TRBV23-1 is classed as an ORF, of uncertain function. With 4 bases clipped from V and 2 bases from J, the junction kept 17 bases outside the gene matches. The CDR3 consists of 18 residues. CDR3 protein: CASSRGGTGPPKPYEQYF. In DNA form, the CDR3 reads TGCGCCAGCAGTCGCGGGGGTACGGGACCGCCAAAGCCCTACGAGCAGTACTTC.

V gene TRBV7-2 combines with J gene TRBJ1-4; the match to TRBD1 covers 11 bases. The CDR3 is 14 amino acids. Germline values: CDR1 SGHTA, CDR2 FQGNSA. The V segment lost 6 bases and the J segment 8 bases; nucleotides outside the gene matches: 5. The CDR3 DNA sequence: TGTGCCAGCAGTCCGGACAGGGGGCCAGAAAAACTGTTTTTT. This encodes CASSPDRGPEKLFF.

The rearrangement uses TRBV28 and TRBJ1-5; D ambiguous. Germline CDR1 and CDR2: MDHEN and SYDVKM. Deletions cut 7 bases from V and 11 bases from J, with 12 bases between. This CDR3 is 11 amino acids long. The CDR3 reads CASTSEVTQHF. As DNA, the CDR3 is TGTGCCAGCACCTCCGAGGTGACCCAGCATTTT. The entire variable domain, with the rest obtained from reference TRBV28 and TRBJ1-5, is as follows: DVKVTQSSRYLVKRTGEKVFLECVQDMDHENMFWYRQDPGLGLRLIYFSYDVKMKEKGDIPEGYSVSREKKERFSLILESASTNQTSMYLCASTSEVTQHFGDGTRLSIL.

The chain uses TRBV28 and TRBJ2-4, with D unclear. The germline V and J ends were trimmed by 2 bases and 0 bases, with 14 bases remaining between them. The CDR3 covers 17 residues. Germline CDR1 reads MDHEN; CDR2 reads SYDVKM. CDR3 residues: CASSLRGSGEAKNIQYF. CDR3 nucleotide sequence: TGTGCCAGCAGTTTACGTGGATCTGGAGAAGCCAAAAACATTCAGTACTTC. Filled out from reference TRBV28 and TRBJ2-4, the complete variable domain reads DVKVTQSSRYLVKRTGEKVFLECVQDMDHENMFWYRQDPGLGLRLIYFSYDVKMKEKGDIPEGYSVSREKKERFSLILESASTNQTSMYLCASSLRGSGEAKNIQYFGAGTRLSVL.

This chain links TRBV5-6 with TRBJ2-7, with 8 bases lining up with TRBD1. The germline V gene has CDR1 SGHDT and CDR2 YYEEEE. The CDR3 length is 15 residues. Trimming removed 3 bases from V and 2 bases from J; junction bases left unmatched: 7. The CDR3 region has the DNA TGTGCCAGCAGCTCCGATTCACAGGGGGCCTACGAGCAGTACTTC. Its protein is CASSSDSQGAYEQYF.

The rearrangement uses TRBV10-3 and TRBJ2-5; D might be TRBD1 or TRBD2, each matching 5 bases. This CDR3 comprises 17 residues. In germline, CDR1 is ENHRY, CDR2 SYGVKD. V lost 4 bases and J lost 3, with 21 bases in between. Here the CDR3 reads CAISGRDPEGSKETQYF. CDR3 coding DNA: TGTGCCATCAGTGGCCGGGACCCCGAGGGCTCAAAAGAGACCCAGTACTTC.

The V call is TRBV5-1, the J call TRBJ2-3; D is perhaps TRBD2 (5 bases). Germline-derived CDR1 and CDR2 are SGHRS and YFSETQ. V lost 2 bases to trimming and J lost 4 bases, with 11 bases between them. There are 14 residues in the CDR3. The CDR3 coding sequence is TGCGCCAGCAGCTTAAGCTCCGGGGCAGATACGCAGTATTTT. Residues: CASSLSSGADTQYF. Together with reference TRBV5-1 and TRBJ2-3, the CDR3 gives the full variable domain: KAGVTQTPRYLIKTRGQQVTLSCSPISGHRSVSWYQQTPGQGLQFLFEYFSETQRNKGNFPGRFSGRQFSNSRSEMNVSTLELGDSALYLCASSLSSGADTQYFGPGTRLTVL.

This chain uses TRBV4-3 with TRBJ1-2, with 9 bases aligning to TRBD1. Looked up from germline, CDR1 is LGHNA and CDR2 is YSLEER. The V segment lost 4 bases and the J segment 8 bases; nucleotides outside the gene matches: 8. This CDR3 is 14 amino acids long. In nucleotides, the CDR3 is TGCGCCAGCAGCCGATACAGGGGGCGGGGGGGCTACACCTTC. This sequence encodes CASSRYRGRGGYTF.

The rearrangement uses TRBV18 and TRBJ1-5; D is undetermined. The V end was cut by 2 bases, the J end by 8 bases, with 10 bases between. Per germline, CDR1 KGHSH and CDR2 LQKENI. The CDR3 covers 13 residues. Here the CDR3 reads CASSPMLAEPQHF. The CDR3, as DNA: TGTGCCAGCTCACCAATGTTGGCGGAGCCCCAGCATTTT. The full variable domain, with the rest looked up from reference TRBV18 and TRBJ1-5, is NAGVMQNPRHLVRRRGQEARLRCSPMKGHSHVYWYRQLPEEGLKFMVYLQKENIIDESGMPKERFSAEFPKEGPSILRIQQVVRGDSAAYFCASSPMLAEPQHFGDGTRLSIL.

The chain joins TRBV11-3 to TRBJ2-1; D is unclear. The CDR3 consists of 14 residues. The germline V gene encodes CDR1 SGHNT and CDR2 YENEEA. Trimming removed 4 bases at V and 6 bases at J, with 13 bases between. In DNA form, the CDR3 reads TGTGCCAGCAGCTCGTGGACCGCAGGCAATGAGCAGTTCTTC. Translating gives CASSSWTAGNEQFF.

This clone appeared once. The chain carries TRBV19 and TRBJ1-1; 9 bases are shared with TRBD1. V dropped 7 bases and J dropped 5; count of bases not matched to a gene: 8. The CDR3 is 14 residues long. Looked up from germline, CDR1 is LNHDA and CDR2 is SQIVND (reference sequence). The CDR3 protein is CASTDRQGGTEAFF. As DNA, the CDR3 is TGTGCCAGTACCGATAGACAGGGGGGTACTGAAGCTTTCTTT.

This chain joins TRBV10-3 and TRBJ2-7, with a tentative D call TRBD2 (6 bases). CDR3 length: 14 residues. The germline gives CDR1 ENHRY, CDR2 SYGVKD. V gave up 4 bases and J gave up 1 base, with 11 bases separating them. DNA of the CDR3: TGTGCCATCAGTGCCCGGGACTCGTCCTACGAGCAGTACTTC. Translating gives CAISARDSSYEQYF.